The 9 T cell receptor beta chains presented below share a single source sample, sequenced in a study of radiotherapy plus CTLA-4 blockade in lung cancer. Data came from immunoSEQ multiplex PCR; TCRdb stores just in-frame clones and leaves some out. Here the sample spans tens of thousands of clones, 78% being singletons. Sequences were derived from peripheral blood, sampled from a patient treated with radiotherapy plus ipilimumab. The receptors come from a human donor with non-small cell lung cancer who had a partial response to radiotherapy plus ipilimumab. Some clones in this sample may be carry-over from other donors' samples.

This chain links TRBV28 with TRBJ1-4, with no clear D. This CDR3 comprises 17 residues. Germline CDR1 reads MDHEN; CDR2 reads SYDVKM. The V gene lost 3 bases and the J gene lost 7 bases, with 21 bases spanning the gap. DNA of the CDR3: TGTGCCAGCAGTTTTAGTCGGGTCGGGTCGGGGTTTGAAAAACTGTTTTTT. This encodes CASSFSRVGSGFEKLFF.

The chain couples TRBV15 to TRBJ1-2; tentatively, D is TRBD1 (6 bases). Trimming stripped 0 bases from V and 8 bases from J, with 10 bases between. CDR1 and CDR2 (germline): LNHNV, YYDKDF (reference sequence). The CDR3 has 13 amino acids. CDR3 coding DNA: TGTGCCACCAGCAGAGATAGTAGGGGGGGCTACACCTTC. Its translation is CATSRDSRGGYTF.

This clone appeared a few times. DNA for the CDR3: TGTGCCAGCAGCTCCAGGGTTACGGATGAGCAGTTCTTC. Translation gives CASSSRVTDEQFF. This rearrangement joins TRBV5-4 to TRBJ2-1; perhaps TRBD1 as D (5 bases). The CDR3 length is 13 residues. V lost 3 bases and J 8 bases, leaving 12 bases between the germline ends. Germline assignment: CDR1 SGHNT and CDR2 YYREEE (reference sequence).

The V call is TRBV27, the J call TRBJ2-6; D unresolved. Deletions cut 3 bases from V and 0 bases from J, with 9 bases between. This CDR3 spans 16 amino acids. In germline, CDR1 is MNHEY, CDR2 SMNVEV (reference sequence). Here the CDR3 DNA reads TGTGCCAGCAGTTTCCACACCAACTCTGGGGCCAACGTCCTGACTTTC. It yields the protein CASSFHTNSGANVLTF.

The gene calls are TRBV5-1 and TRBJ2-1, with 11 nucleotides matching TRBD2. The J segment lost 6 bases and the V segment lost 1 base, leaving 3 bases of the junction unmatched. CDR3 length: 15 residues. CDR1 is SGHRS and CDR2 is YFSETQ in the germline V gene. DNA for the CDR3: TGCGCCAGCAGCTTGTTAGCGGGGGGGGGCAATGAGCAGTTCTTC. It is translated as CASSLLAGGGNEQFF. Complete variable domain (other parts from reference TRBV5-1 and TRBJ2-1): KAGVTQTPRYLIKTRGQQVTLSCSPISGHRSVSWYQQTPGQGLQFLFEYFSETQRNKGNFPGRFSGRQFSNSRSEMNVSTLELGDSALYLCASSLLAGGGNEQFFGPGTRLTVL.

As for this clone: The junction and the germline gene differ at one end; a read error may be behind it. Different DNA sequences within this sample yield the same CDR3. The chain recombines TRBV4-1 with TRBJ1-6; no reliable D call. CDR3 length: 14 amino acids. In germline, CDR1 is MGHRA, CDR2 YSYEKL. CDR3 protein: CASSQAIANSPLHF. For the CDR3, the DNA is TGCGCCAGCAGTCAAGCCATAGCGAATTCACCCCTCCACTTT.

The chain joins TRBV7-3 to TRBJ2-5; TRBD1 is a possible D gene (6 bases). The CDR3 totals 14 residues. Germline CDR1 reads SGHTA; CDR2 reads FQGTGA. Trimming took off 5 bases at V and 4 bases at J, with 14 bases between the two ends. The CDR3 DNA reads TGTGCCAGCAGCCCCTTACAGGGTTCAGAGACCCAGTACTTC. The encoded protein is CASSPLQGSETQYF. Using reference TRBV7-3 and TRBJ2-5 for the parts outside the CDR3, the full variable domain is GAGVSQTPSNKVTEKGKYVELRCDPISGHTALYWYRQSLGQGPEFLIYFQGTGAADDSGLPNDRFFAVRPEGSVSTLKIQRTERGDSAVYLCASSPLQGSETQYFGPGTRLLVL.

The chain has TRBV7-2 and TRBJ1-6; perhaps TRBD1 as D (6 bases). Germline CDR1 is SGHTA and CDR2 is FQGNSA. V shed 4 bases and J shed 7 bases, with 14 bases lying between them. This CDR3 comprises 15 residues. The CDR3 DNA reads as TGTGCCAGCAGCTATCCCCCGCAGGGGAATTCACCCCTCCACTTT. This translates into CASSYPPQGNSPLHF.

The V call is TRBV9, the J call TRBJ2-3; 7 nucleotides agree with TRBD2. Germline values: CDR1 SGDLS, CDR2 YYNGEE. The junction had 4 bases not matched to a gene; V was cut back by 3 bases and J by 3 bases. The CDR3 extends over 14 amino acids. CDR3 in amino acids: CASSASGVTDTQYF. The CDR3 nucleotides are TGTGCCAGCAGCGCCAGCGGGGTAACAGATACGCAGTATTTT.